What follows are 8 T cell receptor beta chains derived from one specimen sequenced in a study of shared clonotypes between healthy human individuals. Clones were sequenced by immunoSEQ multiplex PCR, and TCRdb holds only the in-frame ones, with some missing. The data show about 1.4 million clones, about 96% seen once. Sequencing input: naive CD4+ T cells sorted from blood. Subset given: CD45RA+ positively selected. The receptor set was obtained from a man aged 30 to 45 in good health.

Notes on this clone: Other DNA sequences of this sample code for an identical CDR3. The gene calls are TRBV6-1 and TRBJ1-2, with D uncertain. Germline assignment: CDR1 MNHNS and CDR2 SASEGT. Trimming took off 2 bases at V and 7 bases at J, with 11 bases between the two ends. The CDR3 consists of 13 residues. The CDR3 sequence: CASSESRPGGYTF. The CDR3 DNA reads TGTGCCAGCAGTGAAAGCCGGCCGGGTGGCTACACCTTC.

In its sample, this clone was seen once. Other DNA sequences within the sample encode an identical CDR3. This chain connects TRBV18 to TRBJ2-3; D is uncertain. Germline values: CDR1 KGHSH, CDR2 LQKENI. The V end was cut by 3 bases, the J end by 4 bases, with 5 bases between. The length of the CDR3 is 12 residues. Here the CDR3 reads CASSPQPDTQYF. The CDR3 DNA follows: TGTGCCAGCTCACCCCAACCAGATACGCAGTATTTT.

V is TRBV7-9 and J is TRBJ2-5; D gene ambiguous. The CDR3 is made up of 15 amino acids. Germline V CDR1 and CDR2: SEHNR, FQNEAQ (reference sequence). V shed 5 bases and J shed 1 base, with 14 bases lying between them. The CDR3 sequence: CASSPGRATQETQYF. The CDR3 nucleotides are TGTGCCAGCAGCCCGGGTAGGGCGACCCAAGAGACCCAGTACTTC. Drawing the rest from reference TRBV7-9 and TRBJ2-5, the complete variable domain is DTGVSQNPRHKITKRGQNVTFRCDPISEHNRLYWYRQTLGQGPEFLTYFQNEAQLEKSRLLSDRFSAERPKGSFSTLEIQRTEQGDSAMYLCASSPGRATQETQYFGPGTRLLVL.

The rearrangement links TRBV7-3 to TRBJ2-1; D not certain. This CDR3 is 12 amino acids long. In germline, CDR1 is SGHTA, CDR2 FQGTGA. With 4 bases removed from V and 2 bases from J, the gap between germline ends came to 3 bases. CDR3 protein: CASSSPYNEQFF. In nucleotides, the CDR3 is TGTGCCAGCAGCTCTCCCTACAATGAGCAGTTCTTC.

The chain carries TRBV5-4 and TRBJ2-7, with D hard to call. Trimming removed 3 bases from V and 6 bases from J, with 19 bases in between. Looked up from germline, CDR1 is SGHNT and CDR2 is YYREEE (reference sequence). The CDR3 extends over 15 amino acids. This CDR3 is CASSSYGPSLGEQYF. CDR3 nucleotides: TGTGCCAGCAGCTCTTACGGACCGTCATTGGGCGAGCAGTACTTC.

Only one count was recorded for this clone. The rearrangement links TRBV2 to TRBJ1-4, with D possibly being TRBD1 (5 bases). V gave up 1 base and J gave up 3 bases, with 6 bases separating them. Germline-derived CDR1 and CDR2 are SNHLY and FYNNEI. CDR3 size: 14 residues. CDR3 bases: TGTGCCAGCAGTGAAGACAGGTCTAATGAAAAACTGTTTTTT. It encodes CASSEDRSNEKLFF.

The chain combines TRBV13 with TRBJ1-1; D is ambiguous. Germline V gene data show CDR1 as PRHDT and CDR2 as FYEKMQ (reference sequence). The ends were cut back, 1 base at V and 5 bases at J, with 8 bases in the middle. The CDR3 totals 13 residues. This chain's CDR3 is CASSLVPGTEAFF. CDR3 sequence (DNA): TGTGCCAGCAGCTTAGTACCCGGGACTGAAGCTTTCTTT.

CDR3 amino acids: CASSQAHEQYF. The CDR3 coding sequence is TGTGCCAGCAGCCAAGCCCACGAGCAGTACTTC. This chain joins TRBV4-2 and TRBJ2-7; D is uncertain. Germline CDR1 LGHNA, CDR2 YNFKEQ. CDR3 length: 11 residues. V was trimmed by 1 base and J by 5 bases, leaving 3 bases between them.